This passage covers 18 T cell receptor beta chains from one sample sequenced in a study of OX40 agonist ivuxolimab in advanced cancers. Repertoires were generated with immunoSEQ multiplex PCR, while TCRdb's copy carries only in-frame clones and drops some. The sample carries approximately 66,000 clones, approximately 90% recorded once. The material was CD4+ or CD8+ T cells sorted from blood, obtained in a trial of the OX40 agonist ivuxolimab. The receptor set was obtained from an adult with an advanced solid tumor such as melanoma, head and neck, liver or kidney cancer.

This clone is a singleton in its sample. V gene TRBV30 combines with J gene TRBJ1-2; 8 bases match TRBD1. Unmatched junction bases numbered 6, after V lost 2 bases and J lost 4 bases. Looked up from germline, CDR1 is GTSNPN and CDR2 is SVGIG (reference sequence). This CDR3 is built from 14 residues. CDR3 sequence: CAWSQQGASYGYTF. The DNA for the CDR3 is TGTGCCTGGAGTCAGCAGGGGGCCAGCTATGGCTACACCTTC. The whole variable domain, remainder taken from reference TRBV30 and TRBJ1-2, is SQTIHQWPATLVQPVGSPLSLECTVEGTSNPNLYWYRQAAGRGLQLLFYSVGIGQISSEVPQNLSASRPQDRQFILSSKKLLLSDSGFYLCAWSQQGASYGYTFGSGTRLTVV.

As regards this clone: In the same sample, other DNA sequences code for this CDR3. CDR3 residues: CASSPGRYNEQFF. The CDR3 DNA is TGTGCCAGCTCACCAGGACGATACAATGAGCAGTTCTTC. The chain links TRBV18 to TRBJ2-1; D not resolved. Trimming removed 2 bases from V and 4 bases from J, with 6 bases in between. This CDR3 contains 13 residues. The germline gives CDR1 KGHSH, CDR2 LQKENI.

The chain is built from TRBV5-1 and TRBJ2-3, with D hard to call. V was shortened by 0 bases and J by 4 bases, with 3 bases between the two germline ends. Germline V lookup: CDR1 SGHRS, CDR2 YFSETQ. CDR3 length equals 12 residues. CDR3 region: CASSLAADTQYF. CDR3 in DNA: TGCGCCAGCAGCTTGGCCGCAGATACGCAGTATTTT.

The CDR3 sequence is CASSYDRNYGYTF. CDR3 nucleotides: TGTGCCAGCAGTTACGACAGGAACTATGGCTACACCTTC. This chain links TRBV6-5 with TRBJ1-2, with D perhaps matching TRBD1 (6 bases). V was cut by 2 bases and J by 2 bases, with 6 bases left in between. The V gene's germline CDR1 is MNHEY and CDR2 SVGAGI. CDR3 length: 13 residues.

The V and J genes are TRBV6-1 and TRBJ2-2, with 10 bases fitting TRBD1. Germline lookup yields CDR1 MNHNS and CDR2 SASEGT. The CDR3 is made up of 14 amino acids. The V segment lost 8 bases and the J segment 6 bases; nucleotides outside the gene matches: 6. CDR3 protein: CASETGGMAGELFF. CDR3 nucleotide sequence: TGTGCCAGCGAGACAGGGGGCATGGCCGGGGAGCTGTTTTTT.

The CDR3 is CASSEQGPYTGELFF. The CDR3 DNA reads TGTGCCAGCAGTGAACAAGGGCCATACACCGGGGAGCTGTTTTTT. The rearrangement joins TRBV6-1 to TRBJ2-2; no firm D call. Trimming pared 2 bases from V and 3 bases from J, leaving 10 bases between. CDR1 is MNHNS, CDR2 SASEGT, per germline. The CDR3 extends over 15 amino acids.

Note on this clone: Other nucleotide sequences from this sample produce the same CDR3. The chain uses TRBV5-4 and TRBJ2-3; 13 positions match TRBD2. The CDR3 has 15 residues. J lost 4 bases, V lost 3 bases, and 2 bases had no gene match. Germline values: CDR1 SGHNT, CDR2 YYREEE (reference sequence). The CDR3: CASSSTSGGADTQYF. The CDR3 bases are TGTGCCAGCAGCTCTACTAGCGGGGGGGCAGATACGCAGTATTTT.

In its sample, this clone was seen a few times. Other DNA sequences of this sample code for an identical CDR3. The V gene is TRBV7-3, the J gene TRBJ2-3; maybe TRBD2 (5 bases). There are 13 residues in the CDR3. The V end was cut by 1 base, the J end by 6 bases, with 8 bases between. Germline CDR1 and CDR2: SGHTA and FQGTGA. The CDR3 bases are TGTGCCAGCAGCTTAAATAGCGCCGATACGCAGTATTTT. This translates into CASSLNSADTQYF.

On this clone: The junction differs from germline at one of its ends, possibly a read error. V gene TRBV2 combines with J gene TRBJ2-3, with 8 positions matching TRBD1. The germline V gene encodes CDR1 SNHLY and CDR2 FYNNEI. The CDR3 runs 14 residues. In nucleotides, the CDR3 is TGTGCCAGCAGTGCAGGACAGGGACCCGAGGGAGTAGATTTT. Amino acids: CASSAGQGPEGVDF.

This clone appeared once. The V and J genes are TRBV7-9 and TRBJ1-1; D uncertain. V was trimmed by 3 bases and J by 4 bases, leaving 18 bases between them. The germline gives CDR1 SEHNR, CDR2 FQNEAQ (reference sequence). CDR3 length: 16 amino acids. The CDR3 region has the DNA TGTGCCAGCAGCTTTAGCGCGGGTCGATTAGGCACTGAAGCTTTCTTT. Residues: CASSFSAGRLGTEAFF.

The CDR3 region has the DNA TGTGCCAGCAGCTTGGCCTGGGACAGCACTGAAGCTTTCTTT. Its translation: CASSLAWDSTEAFF. The J gene is TRBJ1-1, the V gene TRBV5-6, with TRBD1 matching over 7 bases. The CDR3 sequence is 14 residues long. Germline V gene data show CDR1 as SGHDT and CDR2 as YYEEEE. Trimming took 0 bases from V and 4 from J; bases not matched to a gene: 3.

This clone has only a few counts. V usage is TRBV9 and J usage is TRBJ1-2; the D is unclear. The CDR3 consists of 13 residues. V lost 2 bases to trimming and J lost 0 bases, with 5 bases between them. In germline, CDR1 is SGDLS, CDR2 YYNGEE. CDR3 sequence (DNA): TGTGCCAGCAGCGTCTTAGCTAACTATGGCTACACCTTC. Translation: CASSVLANYGYTF.

V is TRBV2 and J is TRBJ1-2; the D is unclear. CDR1 is SNHLY and CDR2 is FYNNEI in the germline V gene. The CDR3 is made up of 16 amino acids. V was trimmed by 2 bases and J by 6 bases, leaving 19 bases between them. The CDR3: CASSELRTHSDHGYTF. The CDR3 coding sequence is TGTGCCAGCAGTGAATTGAGGACCCACAGCGATCATGGCTACACCTTC.

The V call is TRBV6-1, the J call TRBJ2-7; 10 bases line up with TRBD1. The germline V gene encodes CDR1 MNHNS and CDR2 SASEGT. This CDR3 has 13 amino acids. V trimming: 11 bases; J trimming: 6 bases; junction bases outside the gene matches: 10. As DNA, the CDR3 is TGTGCCGTCCAGGGGGACAGGGGATTCGAGCAGTACTTC. Protein sequence: CAVQGDRGFEQYF.

The chain links TRBV6-5 to TRBJ2-1, with D perhaps given as TRBD1 or TRBD2 (5 bases each). Germline CDR1 is MNHEY and CDR2 is SVGAGI. The V gene lost 2 bases and the J gene lost 9 bases, with 8 bases spanning the gap. This CDR3 comprises 12 residues. The CDR3, as DNA: TGTGCCAGCAGTTACAAGGGGACTGAGCAGTTCTTC. Translating it yields CASSYKGTEQFF.

The rearrangement links TRBV15 to TRBJ2-1; D may be TRBD1 (5 bases). Germline-derived CDR1 and CDR2 are LNHNV and YYDKDF (reference sequence). V gave up 1 base and J gave up 7 bases, with 11 bases separating them. The CDR3 is 14 residues long. The CDR3 loop is CATSRGQGENEQFF. The CDR3 bases are TGTGCCACCAGCAGAGGTCAGGGTGAGAATGAGCAGTTCTTC.

V and J are TRBV9 and TRBJ2-3; no reliable D call. The germline V gene encodes CDR1 SGDLS and CDR2 YYNGEE. Trimming removed 0 bases from V and 0 bases from J, with 5 bases in between. CDR3 length equals 14 residues. The CDR3 bases are TGTGCCAGCAGCGTAGGTGGCAGCACAGATACGCAGTATTTT. Protein product: CASSVGGSTDTQYF.

This chain connects TRBV18 to TRBJ2-1; 7 bases are a match to TRBD2. Trimming at V came to 3 bases and at J to 3 bases, leaving 11 bases not matched to a gene. The germline V gene encodes CDR1 KGHSH and CDR2 LQKENI. The CDR3 has 17 residues. The CDR3, as DNA: TGTGCCAGCTCACCGCGCAGCGGGGTTTCTGGCTACAATGAGCAGTTCTTC. Protein sequence: CASSPRSGVSGYNEQFF.